This T cell receptor (beta chain) was recovered during a study of blood T cell repertoires in COVID-19. V lost 5 bases, J lost 1 base, and 6 bases stayed unmatched. This CDR3 comprises 15 residues. The germline V gene has CDR1 SNHLY and CDR2 FYNNEI. Libraries were prepared by immunoSEQ multiplex PCR; TCRdb keeps only in-frame clonotypes and omits some of them. Found here are roughly 80,000 clones, over 90% of them singletons; the top ten hold 1.5% to 2%. Source material: peripheral blood. The chain joins TRBV2 to TRBJ2-5; 8 bases match TRBD1. The clonotype was recovered from a man in his sixties with acute or convalescent COVID-19. The CDR3 DNA reads TGTGCCAGCAGTATCCAGGGGGCTATCCAAGAGACCCAGTACTTC. The encoded protein is CASSIQGAIQETQYF. Full variable domain (outside the CDR3, taken from reference TRBV2 and TRBJ2-5): EPEVTQTPSHQVTQMGQEVILRCVPISNHLYFYWYRQILGQKVEFLVSFYNNEISEKSEIFDDQFSVERPDGSNFTLKIRSTKLEDSAMYFCASSIQGAIQETQYFGPGTRLLVL.